Following are 14 T cell receptor beta chains from one sample sequenced in a study of spatial heterogeneity in lung cancer (dated by TCRdb to 2018 to 2020). Broader findings and caveats from the paper: A correlation was observed between the number of expanded intratumoral alpha and beta TCRs and the tumor nonsynonymous mutation count.

The antigens of these receptors remain unknown. The protocol used for the library was 5' RACE. Sequencing was carried out with a NextSeq 500. TCRdb applied fastp at Q25 and MiXCR to the public reads, then kept only in-frame beta chains. Rows with one shared CDR3 protein collapse into an entry with the most common genes and DNA. This sample is represented by about 22,000 distinct CDR3 sequences; under 9.5% of them were singletons. The top ten clonotypes cover 6.5% to 8.5% of the sample. What this sample's time point label stands for: sample taken at primary tumor resection. This specimen consisted of lung tumor tissue, obtained at surgery. The receptors shown here come from a male donor with early-stage non-small cell lung cancer.

This clonotype was observed at least ten times. The V gene is TRBV7-2, the J gene TRBJ2-5; 7 nucleotides line up with TRBD2. The germline V gene encodes CDR1 SGHTA and CDR2 FQGNSA. V lost 0 bases, J lost 2 bases, and 6 bases stayed unmatched. The CDR3 extends over 16 amino acids. As DNA, the CDR3 is TGTGCCAGCAGCTTAGCCTCTAGCGGAGGTCAAGAGACCCAGTACTTC. It is translated as CASSLASSGGQETQYF.

This clonotype was observed many times. The J gene is TRBJ2-1, the V gene TRBV5-1, with 8 bases aligning to TRBD2. J gave up 2 bases and V 9 bases, and 10 bases lay outside the gene matches. The germline V gene encodes CDR1 SGHRS and CDR2 YFSETQ. The CDR3 consists of 15 residues. The CDR3 DNA reads as TGCGCCACTTCCGGGGGGGACGGTACCTACAATGAGCAGTTCTTC. This translates into CATSGGDGTYNEQFF.

This clonotype was counted ten times or more. This sequence joins TRBV10-3 and TRBJ1-5, with D uncertain. The CDR3 loop spans 13 amino acids. Germline assignment: CDR1 ENHRY and CDR2 SYGVKD. The V and J ends lost 11 bases and 10 bases respectively, with 21 bases between them. CDR3 in amino acids: CAAGYSESAPQHF. CDR3 in DNA: TGTGCCGCCGGTTACAGTGAATCAGCACCCCAGCATTTT.

This sequence joins TRBV11-2 and TRBJ2-1; 7 nucleotides align to TRBD1. V was clipped by 5 bases and J by 3 bases; unmatched bases: 7. The CDR3 totals 15 residues. Germline CDR1 is SGHAT and CDR2 is FQNNGV. The CDR3: CASSREGALYNEQFF. CDR3 bases: TGTGCCAGCAGCCGAGAGGGGGCCCTCTACAATGAGCAGTTCTTC.

This clonotype was seen repeatedly, ten times or more. The rearrangement links TRBV28 to TRBJ2-3, with 8 bases identical to TRBD1. The CDR3 length is 16 residues. Germline assignment: CDR1 MDHEN and CDR2 SYDVKM. The J segment lost 2 bases and the V segment lost 6 bases, leaving 10 bases of the junction unmatched. CDR3 sequence: CASRDDRGLYTDTQYF. The CDR3 region has the DNA TGTGCCAGCAGGGACGACAGGGGCCTTTACACAGATACGCAGTATTTT.

The chain employs TRBV12-3 or TRBV12-4 and TRBJ2-4; 9 nucleotides line up with TRBD1. The CDR3 covers 14 residues. With 4 bases clipped from V and 8 bases from J, the junction kept 6 bases outside the gene matches. CDR3 loop: CASSSGQGRDIQYF. Written as DNA, the CDR3 is TGTGCCAGCAGTTCCGGACAGGGGAGGGACATTCAGTACTTC.

This clonotype was observed many times. This rearrangement joins TRBV28 to TRBJ2-3; perhaps TRBD2 as D (6 bases). V lost 6 bases and J 1 base, leaving 14 bases between the germline ends. Germline CDR1 is MDHEN and CDR2 is SYDVKM. This CDR3 spans 15 amino acids. CDR3 DNA sequence: TGTGCCAGCAGGGTCCGAGCGGGCGGCACAGATACGCAGTATTTT. Amino acids: CASRVRAGGTDTQYF.

This clonotype was observed many times. The CDR3 protein is CASSPRTGETQYF. CDR3 bases: TGCGCCAGCAGCCCCCGTACGGGGGAGACCCAGTACTTC. The V call is TRBV4-1, the J call TRBJ2-5; weak D call: TRBD2 (5 bases). V was trimmed by 4 bases and J by 5 bases, leaving 11 bases between them. Germline assignment: CDR1 MGHRA and CDR2 YSYEKL. CDR3 size: 13 residues.

This clonotype was observed a handful of times. This chain's CDR3 is CASSFRDPRSDEQFF. For the CDR3, the DNA is TGCGCCAGCAGCTTCCGGGACCCTAGGAGCGATGAGCAGTTCTTC. The chain recombines TRBV5-1 with TRBJ2-1, with D perhaps being TRBD1 or TRBD2 (5 bases each). Germline V gene sequence: CDR1 SGHRS, CDR2 YFSETQ. The CDR3 is 15 amino acids. V was clipped by 2 bases and J by 8 bases, with 17 bases between them.

This chain links TRBV11-2 with TRBJ2-5; TRBD2 aligns across 11 bases. The V segment lost 6 bases and the J segment 7 bases; nucleotides outside the gene matches: 4. This CDR3 has 13 residues. Germline-derived CDR1 and CDR2 are SGHAT and FQNNGV. CDR3 in amino acids: CASSPGTSGTQYF. CDR3 coding DNA: TGTGCCAGCAGTCCCGGGACTAGCGGGACCCAGTACTTC.

There are many counts of this clonotype. V is TRBV24-1 and J is TRBJ2-3; 10 bases align to TRBD2. CDR1 is KGHDR and CDR2 is SFDVKD in the germline V gene. V was clipped by 5 bases and J by 5 bases; unmatched bases: 6. CDR3 length: 15 residues. The CDR3 spells CATSGSGGAQDTQYF. The CDR3 DNA sequence: TGTGCCACCAGTGGCAGCGGGGGGGCCCAAGATACGCAGTATTTT.

The chain is built from TRBV5-1 and TRBJ1-4, with no clear D. Trimming removed 3 bases from V and 8 bases from J, with 17 bases in between. The CDR3 runs to 15 residues. CDR1 and CDR2 (germline): SGHRS, YFSETQ. In DNA, the CDR3 is TGCGCCAGCAGCTCGGGCGACCGGTTGAGGGAAAAACTGTTTTTT. Translation gives CASSSGDRLREKLFF.

This clonotype was picked up many times. This chain connects TRBV20-1 to TRBJ2-2; TRBD2 agrees at 10 bases. From germline, CDR1 is DFQATT and CDR2 SNEGSKA (reference sequence). The CDR3 is 13 residues long. For the CDR3, the DNA is TGCAGAGGACTAGCGGCAAACACCGGGGAGCTGTTTTTT. It specifies CRGLAANTGELFF.

This clonotype was picked up a small number of times. The chain carries TRBV18 and TRBJ1-1; the D is unclear. The CDR3 is 13 residues long. Germline loops: CDR1 KGHSH, CDR2 LQKENI. V lost 6 bases and J lost 1, with 9 bases in between. CDR3 sequence (DNA): TGTGCCAGCTCGCATGGGGAGAACACTGAAGCTTTCTTT. Translating it yields CASSHGENTEAFF.